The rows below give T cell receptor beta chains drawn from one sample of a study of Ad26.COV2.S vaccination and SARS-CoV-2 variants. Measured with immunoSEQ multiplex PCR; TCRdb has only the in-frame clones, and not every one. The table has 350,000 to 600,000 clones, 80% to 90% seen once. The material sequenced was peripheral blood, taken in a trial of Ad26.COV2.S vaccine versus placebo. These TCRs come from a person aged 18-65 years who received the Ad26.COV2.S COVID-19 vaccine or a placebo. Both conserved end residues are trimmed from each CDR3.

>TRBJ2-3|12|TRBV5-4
ASSLRGSTDTQY
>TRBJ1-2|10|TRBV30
AWSAGQYGYT
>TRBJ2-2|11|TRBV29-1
SARTGGSGELF
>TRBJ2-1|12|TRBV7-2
ASSLVSSPSEQF
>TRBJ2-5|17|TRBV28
ASSFPAGSPTENQETQY
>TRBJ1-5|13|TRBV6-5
ASRPGRYSNQPQH
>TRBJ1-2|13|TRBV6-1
ASSEVGSLNYGYT
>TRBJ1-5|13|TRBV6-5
ASSPPPGLAQPQH
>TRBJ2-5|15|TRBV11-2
ASSLDIGWGGQGTQY
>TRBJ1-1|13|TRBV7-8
ASSLVNTLNTEAF
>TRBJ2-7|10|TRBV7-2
ASSLVLYEQY
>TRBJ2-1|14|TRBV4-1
ASSQVGGSSRNEQF
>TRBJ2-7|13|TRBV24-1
ATSDGQGVSYEQY
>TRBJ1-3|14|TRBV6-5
ASSYSASYSGNTIY
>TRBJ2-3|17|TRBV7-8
ASAEIRLAGGASTDTQY
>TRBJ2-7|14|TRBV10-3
AISEDRGKNSYEQY
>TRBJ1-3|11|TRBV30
AWTGGIGNTIY
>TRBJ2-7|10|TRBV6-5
ASSWPGDEQY
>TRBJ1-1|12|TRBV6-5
ASSYWGGDTEAF
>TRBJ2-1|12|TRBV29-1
SVDSSGVYNEQF
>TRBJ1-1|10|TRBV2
ASSADFTEAF
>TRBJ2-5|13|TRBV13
ASKPAKALKETQY
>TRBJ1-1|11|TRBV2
ASGTDMNTEAF
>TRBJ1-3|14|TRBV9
ASSVGGVDSGNTIY
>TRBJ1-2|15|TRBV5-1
ASSFFTAETPNYGYT
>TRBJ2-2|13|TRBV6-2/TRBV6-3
ASSYLGGHTGELF